This paragraph reports one T cell receptor beta chain. The antigen remains unidentified. The sample belongs to a study of T cell repertoires in cytomegalovirus infection. Study-wide background: Matching HLA type, along with CMV infection, was indicated by public TCR beta signatures.

Via MiXCR, TCRdb re-called the reads, giving one row per CDR3 protein. The sample lists some 700,000 distinct CDR3 sequences, approximately 40% occurring once. The CDR3 sequence is 16 residues long. From germline, CDR1 is SGHKS and CDR2 YYEKEE (reference sequence). The germline V and J ends were trimmed by 1 base and 1 base, with 12 bases remaining between them. General study results and limits: Based on cumulative public TCR beta family frequency, carriers of CMV plus the relevant HLA were identified. HLA-C-restricted CMV-specific TCR beta clonotypes were dominant in the ex vivo response.

The material sequenced was PBMCs. This clonotype was obtained from a human donor in good health (CMV status not recorded). Some clones in this sample may be carry-over from other donors' samples. This rearrangement joins TRBV5-5 to TRBJ2-1; TRBD2 might be the D (6 bases). CDR3 bases: TGTGCCAGCAGCTTGTCGGGACTTGGGTCCTACAATGAGCAGTTCTTC. This encodes CASSLSGLGSYNEQFF.